The 16 T cell receptor beta chains below were found in one sample sequenced in a study of cytomegalovirus exposure and HLA in healthy donors. Amplification used 60 Vbeta primers and 13 Jbeta primers. Clones were read by immunoSEQ multiplex PCR, and TCRdb kept only the in-frame ones, dropping some. Among fewer than 200,000 clones listed, around 79% were seen once. Specimen: PBMCs. These receptor sequences come from a woman between 45 and 65 years old in good health and CMV-seropositive.

The CDR3 nucleotides are TGTGCCAGCAGCCCCCAGACTAGCGCGACCAAAAACATTCAGTACTTC. Its translation: CASSPQTSATKNIQYF. The rearrangement uses TRBV4-2 and TRBJ2-4; 8 bases are shared with TRBD2. The germline gives CDR1 LGHNA, CDR2 YNFKEQ. The V gene end was trimmed by 4 bases and the J gene end by 2 bases; junction bases not matched to a gene: 7. The CDR3 is made up of 16 amino acids.

V is TRBV7-2 and J is TRBJ2-1, with 11 bases that match TRBD2. V trimming: 1 base; J trimming: 3 bases; junction bases outside the gene matches: 2. CDR3 length equals 16 residues. CDR1 is SGHTA, CDR2 FQGNSA, per germline. The CDR3 here is CASSLVAGGVYNEQFF. CDR3 nucleotides: TGTGCCAGCAGCTTAGTAGCGGGGGGGGTCTACAATGAGCAGTTCTTC.

This chain links TRBV6-7 with TRBJ2-7, with D possibly matching TRBD1 (6 bases). TRBV6-7 falls under the ORF class, with uncertain function. This CDR3 contains 17 residues. V lost 1 base, J lost 1 base, and 17 bases lay in between. The CDR3 is CASSYFKTGSPSYEQYF. The DNA of the CDR3 is TGTGCCAGCAGTTACTTTAAGACAGGCTCACCGTCCTACGAGCAGTACTTC.

This clone came up a few times. V gene TRBV29-1 combines with J gene TRBJ2-1; D possibly corresponds to TRBD2 (6 bases). Germline V lookup: CDR1 SQVTM, CDR2 ANQGSEA. V shed 7 bases and J shed 7 bases, with 17 bases lying between them. The CDR3 covers 13 residues. DNA of the CDR3: TGCAGCGGGGAACATCACCGGGGGAATGAGCAGTTCTTC. Translated: CSGEHHRGNEQFF.

DNA of the CDR3: TGTGCCAGCAGCCAAGATCGGGGGGGCGCTTCCGGGCAGTACTTC. It is translated as CASSQDRGGASGQYF. The chain carries TRBV4-2 and TRBJ2-7, with 8 bases aligning to TRBD2. Looked up from germline, CDR1 is LGHNA and CDR2 is YNFKEQ. The CDR3 consists of 15 residues. J gave up 9 bases and V 0 bases, and 10 bases lay outside the gene matches.

Written as DNA, the CDR3 is TGTGCCAGCAGTGAACAGGGCTCCTATAATTCACCCCTCCACTTT. Residues: CASSEQGSYNSPLHF. The gene calls are TRBV6-1 and TRBJ1-6, with D possibly being TRBD1 (5 bases). CDR1 and CDR2 (germline): MNHNS, SASEGT. Between the trimmed V and J ends, which lost 2 bases and 0 bases, there was a span of 5 bases. This CDR3 has 15 amino acids.

This rearrangement joins TRBV11-2 to TRBJ2-5; D remains ambiguous. The germline V gene encodes CDR1 SGHAT and CDR2 FQNNGV. Trimming removed 1 base from V and 2 bases from J, with 5 bases in between. The CDR3 runs 13 residues. The CDR3: CASSLVSQETQYF. The DNA of the CDR3 is TGTGCCAGCAGCTTAGTTTCACAAGAGACCCAGTACTTC. The variable domain in full, with the rest retrieved from reference TRBV11-2 and TRBJ2-5, is EAGVAQSPRYKIIEKRQSVAFWCNPISGHATLYWYQQILGQGPKLLIQFQNNGVVDDSQLPKDRFSAERLKGVDSTLKIQPAKLEDSAVYLCASSLVSQETQYFGPGTRLLVL.

V is TRBV15 and J is TRBJ2-7; D is ambiguous. V was cut by 0 bases and J by 3 bases, with 6 bases left in between. In germline, CDR1 is LNHNV, CDR2 YYDKDF (reference sequence). This CDR3 comprises 13 residues. For the CDR3, the DNA is TGTGCCACCAGCAGAGATCCCCTCTACGAGCAGTACTTC. It encodes CATSRDPLYEQYF.

The V and J genes are TRBV4-1 and TRBJ2-3; a possible D gene is TRBD1 (6 bases). Germline V CDR1 and CDR2: MGHRA, YSYEKL. V lost 1 base and J lost 1, with 12 bases in between. This CDR3 comprises 16 residues. The chain's CDR3 is CASSQASRGRTDTQYF. In DNA, the CDR3 is TGCGCCAGCAGCCAAGCGTCCAGGGGCCGCACAGATACGCAGTATTTT.

This rearrangement joins TRBV15 to TRBJ2-5; TRBD2 aligns across 10 bases. The CDR3 runs 13 residues. J was trimmed by 5 bases and V by 11 bases; bases with no gene match: 8. Germline assignment: CDR1 LNHNV and CDR2 YYDKDF (reference sequence). The CDR3, as DNA: TGTGCCTCAAAGCGGGGGGGAGGGGAGACCCAGTACTTC. This gives the protein CASKRGGGETQYF.

The V call is TRBV6-6, the J call TRBJ2-7, with D perhaps TRBD1 (6 bases). The CDR3 sequence is 11 residues long. CDR1 is MNHNY and CDR2 is SVGAGI in the germline V gene (reference sequence). Trimming took 7 bases from V and 6 from J, leaving 10 bases between them. The CDR3, as DNA: TGTGCCAGCAATAACAGGGTCGAGCAGTACTTC. This sequence encodes CASNNRVEQYF.

This clone was detected only a few times. The chain recombines TRBV7-9 with TRBJ1-4, with D unresolved. V lost 2 bases and J lost 12, with 10 bases in between. Germline V gene sequence: CDR1 SEHNR, CDR2 FQNEAQ (reference sequence). The CDR3 is 12 amino acids. CDR3 sequence (DNA): TGTGCCAGCAGCTTATTAGGGAGGCAACTGTTTTTT. Translation: CASSLLGRQLFF.

The CDR3 loop is CASSLNQGNSYEQYF. The DNA of the CDR3 is TGTGCCAGCAGTTTAAATCAGGGGAACTCCTACGAGCAGTACTTC. The chain couples TRBV27 to TRBJ2-7, with D possibly being TRBD1 (6 bases). The CDR3 spans 15 residues. Per germline, CDR1 MNHEY and CDR2 SMNVEV (reference sequence). V shed 2 bases and J shed 0 bases, with 11 bases lying between them.

The chain is built from TRBV7-2 and TRBJ2-5; D is possibly TRBD1 (6 bases). The CDR3 loop spans 14 amino acids. The germline CDR1 and CDR2 sequences are SGHTA and FQGNSA. V lost 5 bases, J lost 5 bases, and 15 bases lay in between. In nucleotides, the CDR3 is TGTGCCAGCAGCGCCGGACAGCTCCGGGAGACCCAGTACTTC. Protein product: CASSAGQLRETQYF.

Points on this clone: At one boundary the junction diverges from the germline segment, which might be a read error. V and J are TRBV4-1 and TRBJ2-3, with D tentatively TRBD2 (6 bases). Germline loops: CDR1 MGHRA, CDR2 YSYEKL. CDR3 length equals 16 residues. The CDR3 DNA reads TGCGCCAGCAGTCAAGGACTACACAAACGCACAGATACGCAGTATTTT. This sequence encodes CASSQGLHKRTDTQYF.

The V gene is TRBV5-6, the J gene TRBJ1-2; perhaps TRBD1 as D (5 bases). Germline V gene data show CDR1 as SGHDT and CDR2 as YYEEEE. V was clipped by 4 bases and J by 0 bases, with 10 bases between them. The CDR3 covers 14 residues. The CDR3 DNA follows: TGTGCCAGCAGCCCGACAGCTGCTAACTATGGCTACACCTTC. Residues: CASSPTAANYGYTF.